The source of this T cell receptor (beta chain) is a study of shared clonotypes between healthy human individuals. Using immunoSEQ multiplex PCR, the repertoire was profiled, and TCRdb retains in-frame clones only, with some absent. The sample shows millions of clones, approximately 95% of them seen only once. As defined, naive CD8 cells were CD45RO-negative and positively selected for CCR7, with terminally differentiated effector memory CD45RA+ cells excluded. Participating donors were healthy, HIV-negative adults free of recent acute infections or vaccinations. The J segment lost 3 bases and the V segment lost 4 bases, leaving 7 bases of the junction unmatched. Germline V gene lookup returns CDR1 SGHDT and CDR2 YYEEEE. This CDR3 region has 14 residues.

Sequenced material: naive CD8+ T cells sorted from blood. This clonotype was obtained from a man aged 18 to 35 in good health. The chain has TRBV5-6 and TRBJ2-7; 7 bases fit TRBD2. CDR3 DNA: TGTGCCAGCAGCCTTGGGGGGGTAAACTACGAGCAGTACTTC. The encoded protein is CASSLGGVNYEQYF.